Listed below are T cell receptor beta chains from one sample, sequenced in a study of blood T cell repertoires in COVID-19. The table came from immunoSEQ multiplex PCR; TCRdb's copy has only in-frame clones and leaves some out. The sample has some 220,000 clones, 80% to 90% seen once; the top ten hold 2.9%. The sample was peripheral blood. These receptors were collected from a man aged 50-59 years who had recovered from COVID-19. CDR3s include the opening cysteine and the closing phenylalanine or tryptophan. The D gene is left open where the match is weak. Clone size is shown for a subset of rows, as once, few, many or a class of expanded clone.

D gene: .; J gene: TRBJ2-7; CDR3 length: 12; clone size: few; V gene: TRBV5-1; CDR3 DNA: TGCGCCAGCAGCTTAACAGGGATCGAGCAGTACTTC; CDR3 protein: CASSLTGIEQYF
D gene: TRBD1; J gene: TRBJ2-1; CDR3 length: 16; clone size: .; V gene: TRBV7-6; CDR3 DNA: TGTGCCAGCAGCTTAGCTGGGACAGGGTTGCTCAATGAGCAGTTCTTC; CDR3 protein: CASSLAGTGLLNEQFF
D gene: TRBD2; J gene: TRBJ2-1; CDR3 length: 16; clone size: .; V gene: TRBV6-1; CDR3 DNA: TGTGCCAGCAGTGAACGCAGTAGCGGGAGAGGGAATGAGCAGTTCTTC; CDR3 protein: CASSERSSGRGNEQFF
D gene: .; J gene: TRBJ1-5; CDR3 length: 18; clone size: .; V gene: TRBV6-1; CDR3 DNA: TGTGCCAGCAGTGAATGGGGGTTTTTGGGGGCCGACAATCAGCCCCAGCATTTT; CDR3 protein: CASSEWGFLGADNQPQHF
D gene: .; J gene: TRBJ1-2; CDR3 length: 17; clone size: .; V gene: TRBV7-9; CDR3 DNA: TGTGCCAGCAGCGATACGGAATGGCAGGAACTTAACTATGGCTACACCTTC; CDR3 protein: CASSDTEWQELNYGYTF
D gene: TRBD1; J gene: TRBJ2-1; CDR3 length: 15; clone size: .; V gene: TRBV28; CDR3 DNA: TGTGCCAGCAGTCCCGCCGGGACAGGGGGCAATGAGCAGTTCTTC; CDR3 protein: CASSPAGTGGNEQFF
D gene: TRBD1; J gene: TRBJ1-1; CDR3 length: 17; clone size: .; V gene: TRBV30; CDR3 DNA: TGTGCCTGGTGTTTCGGGACAGGGGGGAGGAAGAACACTGAAGCTTTCTTT; CDR3 protein: CAWCFGTGGRKNTEAFF
D gene: .; J gene: TRBJ2-3; CDR3 length: 16; clone size: .; V gene: TRBV6-6; CDR3 DNA: TGTGCCAGCAGTTACCCCACGTCAGCGGGTAAGGATACGCAGTATTTT; CDR3 protein: CASSYPTSAGKDTQYF
D gene: .; J gene: TRBJ2-7; CDR3 length: 15; clone size: .; V gene: TRBV7-9; CDR3 DNA: TGTGCCAGCAGCTTATTACTACAGGGCAGGGACGAGCAGTACTTC; CDR3 protein: CASSLLLQGRDEQYF
D gene: TRBD1; J gene: TRBJ2-7; CDR3 length: 15; clone size: .; V gene: TRBV27; CDR3 DNA: TGTGCCAGCAGTTGGGGGACAGGGGGCTCCTACGAGCAGTACTTC; CDR3 protein: CASSWGTGGSYEQYF